A single sample gave rise to the 9 T cell receptor beta chains below, sequenced in a study of CXCR3-negative and CXCR3-positive naive CD8 T cells. UMI labels and 5' RACE were used to prepare the TRB cDNA libraries. No DNA is given; TCRdb re-called the 5' RACE reads and lists each CDR3 protein once. This repertoire comprises roughly 71,000 distinct CDR3 sequences; its ten largest clones make up approximately 1.5%. The sequencing input was naive CXCR3- CD8+ T cells from blood. Described subset: CD45RO-CCR7+CD27+CD95- naive CD8+ T cells lacking CXCR3 (TNR3-). Receptors were obtained from a human donor in good health. Some clones in this sample may be carry-over from other donors' samples.

The chain couples TRBV29-1 to TRBJ1-5; TCRdb's assignment of TRBD1 cannot be checked, as there is no DNA. The germline V gene has CDR1 SQVTM and CDR2 ANQGSEA. The CDR3 extends over 13 amino acids. CDR3 protein: CSGGSGLNQPQHF.

The chain has TRBV12-3 or TRBV12-4 and TRBJ2-7; TCRdb's D gene call, TRBD1, goes unchecked for lack of DNA. This CDR3 has 16 residues. CDR3 residues: CASSPLFAGTSYEQYF.

V gene TRBV28 combines with J gene TRBJ2-3; the TCRdb call, TRBD2, lacks DNA for checking. The CDR3 is 17 amino acids. In germline, CDR1 is MDHEN, CDR2 SYDVKM. The CDR3 spells CASSLSRTSLDTDTQYF.

CDR3 in amino acids: CASSQAYYYEQFF. The V call is TRBV4-1, the J call TRBJ2-1. Per germline, CDR1 MGHRA and CDR2 YSYEKL. The CDR3 runs to 13 residues.

The chain couples TRBV12-3 or TRBV12-4 to TRBJ2-3; there is no DNA to check the TCRdb D call of TRBD2. This CDR3 comprises 13 residues. CDR3 in amino acids: CASSFPSTDTQYF.

The chain is built from TRBV3-1 and TRBJ2-1; TCRdb's assignment of TRBD2 cannot be checked, as there is no DNA. This CDR3 has 15 amino acids. Germline V CDR1 and CDR2: LGHDT, YNNKEL (reference sequence). The CDR3 region is CASSSIAGPYNEQFF.

The chain has TRBV7-9 and TRBJ1-5; checking the TCRdb D call of TRBD1 is not possible without DNA. CDR3 size: 13 residues. Germline CDR1 reads SEHNR; CDR2 reads FQNEAQ (reference sequence). The CDR3 sequence is CASNRASNQPQHF.

The rearrangement links TRBV9 to TRBJ2-5; TCRdb's D gene call, TRBD2, goes unchecked for lack of DNA. The V gene's germline CDR1 is SGDLS and CDR2 YYNGEE. The CDR3 covers 15 residues. CDR3 residues: CASSVSGGVQETQYF.

This chain connects TRBV7-9 to TRBJ1-2; TCRdb gives TRBD1 as the D gene, but with no DNA this cannot be confirmed. The CDR3 is made up of 14 amino acids. Looked up from germline, CDR1 is SEHNR and CDR2 is FQNEAQ (reference sequence). This CDR3 is CASSSTGGQLGYTF.